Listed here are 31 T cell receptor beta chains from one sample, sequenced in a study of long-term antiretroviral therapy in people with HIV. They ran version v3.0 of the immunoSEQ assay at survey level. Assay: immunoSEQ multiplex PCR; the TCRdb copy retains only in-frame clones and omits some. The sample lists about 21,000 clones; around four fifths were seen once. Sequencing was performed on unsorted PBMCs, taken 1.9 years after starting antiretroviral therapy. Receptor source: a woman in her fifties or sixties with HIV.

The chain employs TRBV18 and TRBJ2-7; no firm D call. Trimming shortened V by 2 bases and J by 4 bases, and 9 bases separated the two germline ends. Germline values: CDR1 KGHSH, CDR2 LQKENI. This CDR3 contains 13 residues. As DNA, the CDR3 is TGTGCCAGCTCACCAGAAAACAGTTACGAGCAGTACTTC. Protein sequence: CASSPENSYEQYF.

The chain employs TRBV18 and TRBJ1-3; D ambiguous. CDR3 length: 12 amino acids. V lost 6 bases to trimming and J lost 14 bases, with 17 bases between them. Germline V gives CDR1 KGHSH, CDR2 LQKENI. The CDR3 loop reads CASSFGWAGVYF. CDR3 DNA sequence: TGTGCCAGCTCGTTTGGATGGGCTGGTGTATATTTT.

CDR3 protein: CASSHQGASGNTIYF. In DNA form, the CDR3 reads TGTGCCAGCAGCCATCAGGGGGCATCTGGAAACACCATATATTTT. The V call is TRBV6-5, the J call TRBJ1-3; 8 positions agree with TRBD1. This CDR3 is built from 15 residues. V dropped 6 bases and J dropped 1; count of bases not matched to a gene: 5. Per the germline V gene, CDR1 is MNHEY and CDR2 is SVGAGI.

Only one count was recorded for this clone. CDR3 nucleotides: TGTGCCAGCAGTCATGCACGAGTTGAAGCTTTCTTT. Protein product: CASSHARVEAFF. The V call is TRBV5-6, the J call TRBJ1-1, with D unresolved. CDR3 size: 12 residues. V lost 5 bases to trimming and J lost 7 bases, with 12 bases between them. Germline CDR1 SGHDT, CDR2 YYEEEE. Full variable domain (outside the CDR3, taken from reference TRBV5-6 and TRBJ1-1): DAGVTQSPTHLIKTRGQQVTLRCSPKSGHDTVSWYQQALGQGPQFIFQYYEEEERQRGNFPDRFSGHQFPNYSSELNVNALLLGDSALYLCASSHARVEAFFGQGTRLTVV.

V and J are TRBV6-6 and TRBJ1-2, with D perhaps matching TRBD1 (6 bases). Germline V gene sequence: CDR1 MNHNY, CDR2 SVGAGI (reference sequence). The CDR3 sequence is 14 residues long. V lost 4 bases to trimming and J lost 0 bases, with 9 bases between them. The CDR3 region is CASSWGHTNYGYTF. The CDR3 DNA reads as TGTGCCAGCAGTTGGGGACATACTAACTATGGCTACACCTTC.

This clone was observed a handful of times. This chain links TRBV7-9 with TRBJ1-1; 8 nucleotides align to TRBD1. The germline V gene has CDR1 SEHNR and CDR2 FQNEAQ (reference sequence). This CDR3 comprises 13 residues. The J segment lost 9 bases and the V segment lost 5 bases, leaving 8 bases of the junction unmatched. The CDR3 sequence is CASSPDRERQAFF. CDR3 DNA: TGTGCCAGCAGCCCGGACAGGGAAAGACAAGCTTTCTTT.

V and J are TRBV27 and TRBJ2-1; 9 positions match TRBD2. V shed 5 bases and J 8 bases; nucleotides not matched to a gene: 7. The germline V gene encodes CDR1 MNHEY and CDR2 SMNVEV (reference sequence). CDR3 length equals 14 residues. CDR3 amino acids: CASSPIAGEDEQFF. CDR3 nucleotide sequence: TGTGCCAGCAGTCCAATAGCGGGGGAGGATGAGCAGTTCTTC.

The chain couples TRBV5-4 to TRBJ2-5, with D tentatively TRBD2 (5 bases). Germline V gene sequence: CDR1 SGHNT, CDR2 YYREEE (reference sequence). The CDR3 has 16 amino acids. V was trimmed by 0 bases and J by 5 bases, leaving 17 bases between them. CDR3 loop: CASSLVASGRSETQYF. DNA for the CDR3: TGTGCCAGCAGCTTGGTGGCAAGCGGTCGCTCGGAGACCCAGTACTTC.

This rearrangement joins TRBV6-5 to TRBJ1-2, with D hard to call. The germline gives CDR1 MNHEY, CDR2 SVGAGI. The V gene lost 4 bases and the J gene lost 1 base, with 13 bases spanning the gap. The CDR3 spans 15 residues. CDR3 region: CASSWGNEGNYGYTF. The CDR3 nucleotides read TGTGCCAGCAGTTGGGGAAATGAGGGTAACTATGGCTACACCTTC.

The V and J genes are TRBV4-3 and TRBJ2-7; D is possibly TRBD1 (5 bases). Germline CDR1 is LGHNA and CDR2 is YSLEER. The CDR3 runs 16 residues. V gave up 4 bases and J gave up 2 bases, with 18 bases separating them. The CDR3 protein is CASSRAQGLDAYEQYF. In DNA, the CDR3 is TGCGCCAGCAGCCGGGCCCAGGGCCTCGACGCCTACGAGCAGTACTTC.

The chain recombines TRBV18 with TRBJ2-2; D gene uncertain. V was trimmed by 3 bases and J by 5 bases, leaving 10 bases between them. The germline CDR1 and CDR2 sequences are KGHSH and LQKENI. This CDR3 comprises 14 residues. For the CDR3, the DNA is TGTGCCAGCTCACCCCGGGTTGGTACCGGGGAGCTGTTTTTT. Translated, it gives CASSPRVGTGELFF.

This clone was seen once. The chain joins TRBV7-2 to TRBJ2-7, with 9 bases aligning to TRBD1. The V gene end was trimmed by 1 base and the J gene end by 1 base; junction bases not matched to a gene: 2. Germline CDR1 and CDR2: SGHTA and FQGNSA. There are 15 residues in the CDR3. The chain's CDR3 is CASSLVGTGSYEQYF. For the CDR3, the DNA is TGTGCCAGCAGCTTAGTTGGGACAGGGTCCTACGAGCAGTACTTC.

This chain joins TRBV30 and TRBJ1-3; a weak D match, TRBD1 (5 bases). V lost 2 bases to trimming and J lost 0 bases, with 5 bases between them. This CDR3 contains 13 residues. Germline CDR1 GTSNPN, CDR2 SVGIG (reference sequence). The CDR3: CAWSRGSGNTIYF. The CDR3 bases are TGTGCCTGGAGTAGGGGCTCTGGAAACACCATATATTTT.

Here the CDR3 DNA reads TGTGCCAGCAGCTTAGGACCCCTGACTAGCACAGATACGCAGTATTTT. Residues: CASSLGPLTSTDTQYF. This rearrangement joins TRBV7-2 to TRBJ2-3; D is unclear. Trimming shortened V by 1 base and J by 0 bases, and 11 bases separated the two germline ends. CDR3 size: 16 residues. The V gene's germline CDR1 is SGHTA and CDR2 FQGNSA.

The CDR3 bases are TGTGCCAGCAGTTGGGGAAACTATGGCTACACCTTC. It translates to CASSWGNYGYTF. The chain couples TRBV6-5 to TRBJ1-2; D gene uncertain. Trimming cost V 4 bases and J 2 bases, with 5 bases left between them. This CDR3 is built from 12 residues. Germline CDR1 reads MNHEY; CDR2 reads SVGAGI.

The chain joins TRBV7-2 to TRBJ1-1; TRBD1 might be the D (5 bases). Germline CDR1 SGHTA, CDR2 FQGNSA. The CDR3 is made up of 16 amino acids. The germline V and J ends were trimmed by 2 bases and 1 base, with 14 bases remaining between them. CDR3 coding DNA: TGTGCCAGCAGCTTAAGTCGACGGGGACCGAACACTGAAGCTTTCTTT. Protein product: CASSLSRRGPNTEAFF.

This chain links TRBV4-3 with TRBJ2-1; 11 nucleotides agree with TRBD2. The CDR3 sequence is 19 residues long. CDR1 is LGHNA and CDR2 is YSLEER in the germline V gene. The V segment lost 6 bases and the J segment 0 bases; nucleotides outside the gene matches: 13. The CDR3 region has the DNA TGCGCCAGCAGTCTCCGAACTAGCGGGGGACCTAGCTCCTACAATGAGCAGTTCTTC. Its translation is CASSLRTSGGPSSYNEQFF.

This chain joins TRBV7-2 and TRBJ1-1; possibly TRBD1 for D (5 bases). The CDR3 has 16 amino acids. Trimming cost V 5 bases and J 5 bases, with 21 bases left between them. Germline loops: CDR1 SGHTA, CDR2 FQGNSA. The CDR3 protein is CASSPALGGAATEAFF. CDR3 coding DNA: TGTGCCAGCAGCCCTGCACTGGGGGGAGCGGCGACTGAAGCTTTCTTT.

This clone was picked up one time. CDR3 bases: TGCACCAGAAGGGGACTAGCGGGGGTCGAGCAAGAGACCCAGTACTTC. Its translation: CTRRGLAGVEQETQYF. V usage is TRBV1 and J usage is TRBJ2-5; the table's D call, TRBD2, has no DNA check behind it. TRBV1 represents a pseudogene. The CDR3 length is 16 residues.

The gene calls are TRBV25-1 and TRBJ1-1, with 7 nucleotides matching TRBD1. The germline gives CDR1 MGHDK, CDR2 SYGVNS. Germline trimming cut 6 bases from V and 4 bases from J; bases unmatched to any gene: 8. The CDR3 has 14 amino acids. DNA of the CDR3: TGTGCCAGCAGCACCCCCTCAGGGGGCACTGAAGCTTTCTTT. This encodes CASSTPSGGTEAFF.

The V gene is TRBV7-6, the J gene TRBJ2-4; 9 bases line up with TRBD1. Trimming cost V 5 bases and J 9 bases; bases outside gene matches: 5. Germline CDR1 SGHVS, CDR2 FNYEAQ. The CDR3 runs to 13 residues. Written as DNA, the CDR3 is TGTGCCAGCAGCCCGGGACAGGGTGGCATTCAGTACTTC. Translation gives CASSPGQGGIQYF.

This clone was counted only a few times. CDR3 DNA sequence: TGTGCCAGCTCACCTGCAGGTGGGCCAGCCTCTAATTCACCCCTCCACTTT. Its translation is CASSPAGGPASNSPLHF. The V gene is TRBV18, the J gene TRBJ1-6; D uncertain. Trimming removed 3 bases at V and 6 bases at J, with 18 bases between. Germline loops: CDR1 KGHSH, CDR2 LQKENI. The CDR3 has 17 amino acids.

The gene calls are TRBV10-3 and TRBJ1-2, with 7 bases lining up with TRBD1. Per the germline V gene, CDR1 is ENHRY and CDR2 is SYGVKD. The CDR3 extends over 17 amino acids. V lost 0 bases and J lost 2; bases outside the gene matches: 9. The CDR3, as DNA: TGTGCCATCAGTGAGTCTGATCTCCAGGGGGGAAACTATGGCTACACCTTC. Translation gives CAISESDLQGGNYGYTF.

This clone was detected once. The CDR3, as DNA: TGTGCCAGCCGTACTAGCGCAGAGACCCAGTACTTC. This translates into CASRTSAETQYF. The V call is TRBV11-1, the J call TRBJ2-5; 7 nucleotides align to TRBD2. The CDR3 spans 12 residues. Trimming took 8 bases from V and 4 from J; bases not matched to a gene: 4. CDR1 and CDR2 (germline): SGHAT, FQDESV (reference sequence).

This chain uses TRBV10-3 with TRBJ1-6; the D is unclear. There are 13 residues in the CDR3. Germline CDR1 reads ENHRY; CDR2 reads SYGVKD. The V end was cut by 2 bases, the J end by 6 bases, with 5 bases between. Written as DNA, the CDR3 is TGTGCCATCAGTGAGGGCGTTAATTCACCCCTCCACTTT. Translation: CAISEGVNSPLHF.

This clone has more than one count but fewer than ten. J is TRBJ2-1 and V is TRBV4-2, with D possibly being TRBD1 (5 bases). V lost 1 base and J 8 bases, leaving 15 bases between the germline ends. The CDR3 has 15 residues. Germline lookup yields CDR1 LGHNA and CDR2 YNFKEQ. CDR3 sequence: CASSQVGEKGDEQFF. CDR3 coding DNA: TGTGCCAGCAGCCAAGTAGGGGAAAAGGGCGATGAGCAGTTCTTC.

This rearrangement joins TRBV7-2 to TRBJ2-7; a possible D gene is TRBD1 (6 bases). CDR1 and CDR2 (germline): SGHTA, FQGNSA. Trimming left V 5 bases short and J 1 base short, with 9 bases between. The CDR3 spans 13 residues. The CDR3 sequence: CASSTGQSYEQYF. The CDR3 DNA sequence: TGTGCCAGCAGCACCGGACAGTCCTACGAGCAGTACTTC.

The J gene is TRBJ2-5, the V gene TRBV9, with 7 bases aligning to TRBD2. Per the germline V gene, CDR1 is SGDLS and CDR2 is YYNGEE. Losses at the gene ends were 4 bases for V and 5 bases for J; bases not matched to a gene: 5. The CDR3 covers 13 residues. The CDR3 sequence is CASSPREGETQYF. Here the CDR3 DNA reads TGTGCCAGCAGCCCCAGGGAGGGGGAGACCCAGTACTTC.

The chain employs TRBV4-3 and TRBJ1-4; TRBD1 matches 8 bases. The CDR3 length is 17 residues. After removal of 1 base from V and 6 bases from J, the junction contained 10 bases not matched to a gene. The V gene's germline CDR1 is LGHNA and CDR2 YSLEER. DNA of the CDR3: TGCGCCAGCAGCCAAGCCCGAGGACAGGGCGGTGATGAAAAACTGTTTTTT. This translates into CASSQARGQGGDEKLFF.

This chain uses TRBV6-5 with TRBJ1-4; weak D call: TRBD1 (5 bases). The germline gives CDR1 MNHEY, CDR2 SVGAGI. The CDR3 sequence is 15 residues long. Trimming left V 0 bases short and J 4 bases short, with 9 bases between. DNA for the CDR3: TGTGCCAGCAGTTACTCCCAGGGTTATAATGAAAAACTGTTTTTT. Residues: CASSYSQGYNEKLFF.

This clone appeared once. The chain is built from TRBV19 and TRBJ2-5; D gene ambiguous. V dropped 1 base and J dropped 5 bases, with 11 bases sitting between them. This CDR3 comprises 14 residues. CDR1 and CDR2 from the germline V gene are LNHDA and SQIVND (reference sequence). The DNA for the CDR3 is TGTGCCAGTAGTATAGTTTCCGGGTTGGAGACCCAGTACTTC. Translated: CASSIVSGLETQYF.